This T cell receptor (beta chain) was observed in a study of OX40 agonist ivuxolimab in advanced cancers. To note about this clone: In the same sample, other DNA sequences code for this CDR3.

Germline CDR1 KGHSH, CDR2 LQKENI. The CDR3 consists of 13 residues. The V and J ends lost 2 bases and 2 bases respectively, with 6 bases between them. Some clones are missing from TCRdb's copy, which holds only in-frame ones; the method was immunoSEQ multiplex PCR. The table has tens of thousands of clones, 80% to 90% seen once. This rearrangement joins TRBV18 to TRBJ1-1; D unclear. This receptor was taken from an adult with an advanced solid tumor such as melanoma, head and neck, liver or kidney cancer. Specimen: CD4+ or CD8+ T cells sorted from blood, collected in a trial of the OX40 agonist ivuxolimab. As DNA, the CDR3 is TGTGCCAGCTCACCAGAAGGAAACACTGAAGCTTTCTTT. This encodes CASSPEGNTEAFF.